Below, one T cell receptor beta chain is given with its context. Its cognate antigen is unknown. This specimen comes from a study of human T cells and chemical hapten exposure. Trimming at V came to 0 bases and at J to 6 bases, leaving 8 bases not matched to a gene. This CDR3 comprises 15 residues. In germline, CDR1 is LGHDT, CDR2 YNNKEL (reference sequence). Time point: patch test 2, 6 weeks after DPC sensitization. Treatment defined: therapeutic diphenylcyclopropenone sensitization with weekly scalp DPC. Study-wide results and limits: TCRs whose frequency exceeded 1 in 1000 remained the same following DPC sensitization.

TCRdb processed the RACE reads anew with MiXCR; each CDR3 protein has one entry. This repertoire shows 120,000 to 150,000 distinct CDR3 sequences, about 11% found once; its top ten account for roughly 1.4%. The source material was whole blood, sampled in connection with sensitization to the hapten diphenylcyclopropenone (DPC). The chain combines TRBV3-1 with TRBJ2-7, with 7 bases lining up with TRBD2. This TCR derives from a woman in her 50s with alopecia areata. Some clones in this sample may be carry-over from other donors' samples. The CDR3 sequence: CASSQDSVGGLEQYF. The CDR3 nucleotides are TGTGCCAGCAGCCAAGATTCAGTGGGAGGGCTCGAGCAGTACTTC.